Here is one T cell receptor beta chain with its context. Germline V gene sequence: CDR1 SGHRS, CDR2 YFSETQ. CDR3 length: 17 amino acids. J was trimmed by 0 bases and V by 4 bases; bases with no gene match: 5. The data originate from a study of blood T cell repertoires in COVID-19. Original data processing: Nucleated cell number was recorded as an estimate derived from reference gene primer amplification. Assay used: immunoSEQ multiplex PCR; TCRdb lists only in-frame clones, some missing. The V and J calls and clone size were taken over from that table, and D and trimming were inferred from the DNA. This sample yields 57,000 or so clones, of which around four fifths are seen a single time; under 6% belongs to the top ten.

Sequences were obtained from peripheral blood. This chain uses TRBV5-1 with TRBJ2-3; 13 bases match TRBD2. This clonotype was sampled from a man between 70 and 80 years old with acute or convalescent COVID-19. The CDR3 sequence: CASSGLAGAPSTDTQYF. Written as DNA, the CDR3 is TGCGCCAGCAGCGGACTAGCGGGGGCTCCTAGCACAGATACGCAGTATTTT.